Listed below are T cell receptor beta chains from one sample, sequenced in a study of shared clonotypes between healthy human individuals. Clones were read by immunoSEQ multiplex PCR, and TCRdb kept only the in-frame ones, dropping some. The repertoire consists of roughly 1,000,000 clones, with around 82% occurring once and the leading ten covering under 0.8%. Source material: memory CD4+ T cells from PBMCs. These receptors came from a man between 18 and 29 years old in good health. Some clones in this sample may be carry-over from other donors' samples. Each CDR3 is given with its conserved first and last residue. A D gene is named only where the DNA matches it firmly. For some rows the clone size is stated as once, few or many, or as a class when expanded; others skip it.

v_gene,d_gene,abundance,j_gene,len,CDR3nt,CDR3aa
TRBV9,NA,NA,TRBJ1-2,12,TGTGCCAGCAGCGTAGGGTCCGCCGGCTACACCTTC,CASSVGSAGYTF
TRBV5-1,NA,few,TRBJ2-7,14,TGCGCCAGCAGCTTTTCAGGGGTCGCCTACGAGCAGTACTTC,CASSFSGVAYEQYF
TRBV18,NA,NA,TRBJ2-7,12,TGTGCCAGCTCGCGGGCAGCCTACGAGCAGTACTTC,CASSRAAYEQYF
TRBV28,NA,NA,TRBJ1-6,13,TGTGCCAGCAGTCTGCCAGGCCTGATGTCCCTCCACTTT,CASSLPGLMSLHF
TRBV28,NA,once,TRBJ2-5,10,TGTGCCAGCAGTTCGGGTCGCGCCCACTTC,CASSSGRAHF
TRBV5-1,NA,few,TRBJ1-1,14,TGCGCCAGCAGCCAGGTGGACGAAAAGACTGAAGCTTTCTTT,CASSQVDEKTEAFF
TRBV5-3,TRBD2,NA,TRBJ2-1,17,TGTGCCAGAAGCTTGTACGAACTAGCGGGAGAACACAATGAGCAGTTCTTC,CARSLYELAGEHNEQFF
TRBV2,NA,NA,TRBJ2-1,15,TGTGCCAGCAGTGAAACTCGCAAAACCTACAATGAGCAGTTCTTC,CASSETRKTYNEQFF
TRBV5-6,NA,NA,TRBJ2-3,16,TGTGCCAGCAGCCGACCCAGGGGGGGGTGGGCAGATACGCAGTATTTT,CASSRPRGGWADTQYF
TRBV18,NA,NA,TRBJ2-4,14,TGTGCCAGCTCACCGCAGAGAGCCAAAAACATTCAGTACTTC,CASSPQRAKNIQYF
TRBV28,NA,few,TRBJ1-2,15,TGTGCCAGCAGCGCTACTCAGGGGCTTGGCTATGGCTACACCTTC,CASSATQGLGYGYTF
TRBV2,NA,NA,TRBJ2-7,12,TGTGCCAGCAGGGCGGGGATTTACGAGCAGTACTTC,CASRAGIYEQYF
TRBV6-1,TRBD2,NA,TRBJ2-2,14,TGTGCCAGCAGAGCGGGAGTTGGAACCGGGGAGCTGTTTTTT,CASRAGVGTGELFF
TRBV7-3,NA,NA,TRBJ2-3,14,TGTGCCAGCAGCTTATTGGGGCAGGCAGATACGCAGTATTTT,CASSLLGQADTQYF
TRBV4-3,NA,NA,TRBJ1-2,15,TGCGCCAGCAGCCACCGTCGTCAGTCCCTCTATGGCTACACCTTC,CASSHRRQSLYGYTF
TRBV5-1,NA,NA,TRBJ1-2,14,TGCGCCAGCAGCCCCGGTGGCGGATTGGGTGGCTACACCTTC,CASSPGGGLGGYTF
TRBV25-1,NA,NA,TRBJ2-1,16,TGTGCCAGCAGTGGGTCATCCCGGGCTCCTCGCGGGGAGCAGTTCTTC,CASSGSSRAPRGEQFF
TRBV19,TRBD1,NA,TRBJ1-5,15,TGTGCCAGTAGTAGGGACAGGGCCGTTGATCAGCCCCAGCATTTT,CASSRDRAVDQPQHF
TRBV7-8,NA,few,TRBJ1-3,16,TGTGCCAGCAGCTTCGGCCTCTTGAGCTCTGGAAACACCATATATTTT,CASSFGLLSSGNTIYF
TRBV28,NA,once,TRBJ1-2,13,TGTGCCAGCAGTTTAGACAGAAGCTATGGCTACACCTTC,CASSLDRSYGYTF
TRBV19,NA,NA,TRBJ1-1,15,TGTGCCAGTAGTTCATGGACATCCGGGCGGGCTGAAGCTTTCTTT,CASSSWTSGRAEAFF
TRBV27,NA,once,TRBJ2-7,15,TGTGCCAGCAGACTACAACCGGGACCGTCCTACGAGCAGTACTTC,CASRLQPGPSYEQYF
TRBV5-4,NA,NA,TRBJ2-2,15,TGTGCCAGCAGCGCCTTAACTGGGGGCACCGGGGAGCTGTTTTTT,CASSALTGGTGELFF
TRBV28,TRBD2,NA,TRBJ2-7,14,TGTGCCAGCAGTTCTGGCGGGAGGACGTACGAGCAGTACTTC,CASSSGGRTYEQYF
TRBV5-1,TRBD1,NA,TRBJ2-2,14,TGCGCCAGCAGCTTGCAGGGGGTAACCGGGGAGCTGTTTTTT,CASSLQGVTGELFF
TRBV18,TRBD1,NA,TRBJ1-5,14,TGTGCCAGCTCACCCTCGGGACAGGGACAGCCCCAGCATTTT,CASSPSGQGQPQHF
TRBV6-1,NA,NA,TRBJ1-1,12,TGTGCCAGCAGTGAACATTGGCTTGAAGCTTTCTTT,CASSEHWLEAFF
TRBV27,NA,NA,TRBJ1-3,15,TGTGCCAGCAGGTCCGGGGGTAACTCTGGAAACACCATATATTTT,CASRSGGNSGNTIYF
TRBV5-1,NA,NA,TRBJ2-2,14,TGCGCCAGCCGCGGGACAACGAACACCGGGGAGCTGTTTTTT,CASRGTTNTGELFF
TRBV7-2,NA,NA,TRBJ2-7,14,TGTGCCAGCAGCCCCCCGGGCAGGGGCTACGAGCAGTACTTC,CASSPPGRGYEQYF
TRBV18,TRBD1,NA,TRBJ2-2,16,TGTGCCAGCTCACCACAACAGGGGGCTAGCACCGGGGAGCTGTTTTTT,CASSPQQGASTGELFF
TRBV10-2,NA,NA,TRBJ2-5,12,TGCGCCAGCAGTGCCCGAAGCAAGACCCAGTACTTC,CASSARSKTQYF
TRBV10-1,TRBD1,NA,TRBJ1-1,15,TGCGCCAGCAGACCGGACAGGGGGCCGGGAACTGAAGCTTTCTTT,CASRPDRGPGTEAFF
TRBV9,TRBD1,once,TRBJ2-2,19,TGTGCCAGCAGCGGTAGAGGGGACAGGGGAGGTCCTAACACCGGGGAGCTGTTTTTT,CASSGRGDRGGPNTGELFF
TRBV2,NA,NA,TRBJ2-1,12,TGTGCCAGCAGTGATTGGGCTATTGAGCAGTTCTTC,CASSDWAIEQFF
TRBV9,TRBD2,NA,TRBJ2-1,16,TGTGCCAGCAGCGTTGGGACTAGCGGGCTGGGGGTCGGGCAGTTCTTC,CASSVGTSGLGVGQFF
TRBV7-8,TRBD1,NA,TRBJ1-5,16,TGTGCCAGCAGCCAGTACAGGGGGCGTTTTAATCAGCCCCAGCATTTT,CASSQYRGRFNQPQHF
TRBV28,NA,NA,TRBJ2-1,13,TGTGCCATTGTGCCCAGCTCCTACAATGAGCAGTTCTTC,CAIVPSSYNEQFF
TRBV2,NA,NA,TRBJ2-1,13,TGTGCCAGCAGGGACGACACGGGCCGGGAGCAGTTCTTC,CASRDDTGREQFF
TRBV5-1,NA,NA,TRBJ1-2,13,TGCGCCAGCAGCTCAGGGTGGAACTATGGCTACACCTTC,CASSSGWNYGYTF
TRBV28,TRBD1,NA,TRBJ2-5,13,TGTGCCAGCAGTCTCAGGGGGCCAGAGACCCAGTACTTC,CASSLRGPETQYF
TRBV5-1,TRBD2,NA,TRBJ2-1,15,TGCGCCAGCACCCTGTCTAGCGGGATGGGCAATGAGCAGTTCTTC,CASTLSSGMGNEQFF
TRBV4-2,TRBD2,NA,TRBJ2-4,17,TGTGCCAGCAGCCAAGAAGTAGCGGGAAGCGCCAAAAACATTCAGTACTTC,CASSQEVAGSAKNIQYF
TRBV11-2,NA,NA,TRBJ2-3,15,TGTGCCAGCAGCCTGCAGTTCGAGGGCGGCGATACGCAGTATTTT,CASSLQFEGGDTQYF
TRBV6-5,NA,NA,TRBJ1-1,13,TGTGCCAGCAGCCTCAGGGAAAACACTGAAGCTTTCTTT,CASSLRENTEAFF
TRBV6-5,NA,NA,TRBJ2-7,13,TGTGCCAGCAGGCAGTCGGGGGCCTACGAGCAGTACTTC,CASRQSGAYEQYF
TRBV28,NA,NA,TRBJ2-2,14,TGTGCCATTGGATTTAGGGCCGGCACCGGGGAGCTGTTTTTT,CAIGFRAGTGELFF
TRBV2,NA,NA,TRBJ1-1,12,TGTGCCAGCAGTGAGAGGGGGGCTGAAGCTTTCTTT,CASSERGAEAFF
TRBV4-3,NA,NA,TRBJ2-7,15,TGCGCCAGCAGCCAAGATTTTGCTATTCCCTACGAGCAGTACTTC,CASSQDFAIPYEQYF
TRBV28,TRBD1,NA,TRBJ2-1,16,TGTGCCAGCAGAAGCTCCGGGACAGGGGGGTACAATGAGCAGTTCTTC,CASRSSGTGGYNEQFF
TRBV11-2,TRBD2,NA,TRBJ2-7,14,TGTGCCAGCAGCATACTAGCGGGTGCCTACGAGCAGTACTTC,CASSILAGAYEQYF
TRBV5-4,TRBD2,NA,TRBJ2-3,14,TGTGCCAGCAGCCGTACTAGCGGTACAGATACGCAGTATTTT,CASSRTSGTDTQYF
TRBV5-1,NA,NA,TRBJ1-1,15,TGCGCCAGCAGCTTGGGCGGACGAAAGAACACTGAAGCTTTCTTT,CASSLGGRKNTEAFF
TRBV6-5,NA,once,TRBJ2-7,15,TGTGCCAGCAGGGGCCTAAGTAGGGGCTCCTACGAGCAGTACTTC,CASRGLSRGSYEQYF
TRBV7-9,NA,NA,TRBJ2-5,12,TGTGCCAGCAGCACCCCCCAAGAGACCCAGTACTTC,CASSTPQETQYF
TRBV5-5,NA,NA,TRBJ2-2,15,TGTGCCAGCAGCCTCCAGATGACATTCGGCGGGGAGCTGTTTTTT,CASSLQMTFGGELFF
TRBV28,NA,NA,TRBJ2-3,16,TGTGCCAGCAGCCTGGGGGACACCACTAGCACAGATACGCAGTATTTT,CASSLGDTTSTDTQYF
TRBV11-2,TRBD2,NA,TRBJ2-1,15,TGTGCCAGCAGCTTAGGGCGGGAGAGCTACAATGAGCAGTTCTTC,CASSLGRESYNEQFF
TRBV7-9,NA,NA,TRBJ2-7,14,TGTGCCAGCAGCTTAGTTCAGGACTCCTACGAGCAGTACTTC,CASSLVQDSYEQYF